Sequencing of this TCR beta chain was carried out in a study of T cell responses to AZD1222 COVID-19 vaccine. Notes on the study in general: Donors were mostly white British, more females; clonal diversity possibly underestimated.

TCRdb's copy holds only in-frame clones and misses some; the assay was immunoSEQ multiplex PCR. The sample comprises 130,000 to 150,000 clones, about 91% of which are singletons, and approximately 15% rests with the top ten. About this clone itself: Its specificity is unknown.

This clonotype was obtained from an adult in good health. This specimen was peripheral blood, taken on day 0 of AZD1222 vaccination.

CDR3 residues: CASTVVGTEAFF. In DNA, the CDR3 is TGTGCCAGCACCGTAGTCGGGACTGAAGCTTTCTTT. J is TRBJ1-1 and V is TRBV2; no reliable D call. This CDR3 is 12 amino acids long. Germline-derived CDR1 and CDR2 are SNHLY and FYNNEI. V dropped 7 bases and J dropped 5 bases, with 11 bases sitting between them.